This T cell receptor (beta chain) was identified during a study of blood T cells in healthy people across ages. Per germline, CDR1 PRHDT and CDR2 FYEKMQ (reference sequence). CDR3 length: 15 residues. The V gene end was trimmed by 1 base and the J gene end by 2 bases; junction bases not matched to a gene: 3. This clonotype was found a few times. The authors ran a second PCR of about 6 to 11 cycles using a sample-barcoded 5' primer and a J-beta primer mix. TCRdb re-analysed the 5' RACE reads in MiXCR, keeping a single row per CDR3 protein. The sample includes some 1,800,000 distinct CDR3 sequences, about two fifths seen only once; the top ten take roughly 23%.

Sequencing was performed on blood. The V gene is TRBV13, the J gene TRBJ1-2; 8 bases line up with TRBD1. This clonotype was obtained from a human donor in good health. CDR3: CASSLEDRGNYGYTF. CDR3 DNA sequence: TGTGCCAGCAGCTTAGAAGACAGGGGAAACTATGGCTACACCTTC.